The text below deals with one TCR beta chain. There are many counts of this clonotype. The antigen it recognizes is unknown. Per-base qualities were not stored, and no clone one base away is much larger. The data were produced on an Illumina HiSeq 2500. TCR beta libraries were prepared by quantitative 5'-RACE with molecular barcodes. The original pipeline was this. A new computational method based on a probabilistic model of VDJ rearrangement was used to identify disease-linked TCR variants. In-frame beta chains were kept once TCRdb had trimmed the public reads at Q25 with fastp and called clones with MiXCR. Here each entry gathers all rows of one CDR3 protein and keeps the most common genes and DNA. TCRdb's processing, not the study's, gives the V and J calls here. Here the sample has roughly 38,000 distinct CDR3 sequences; under 13% occur a single time. More than 15% of the sample rests with the top ten.

Taken from cysteine to phenylalanine, the CDR3 has 20 residues. Of all the DNA, just the CDR3 is kept, 60 bases in frame from base 1. The germline V and J ends show losses of 3 bases and 0 bases respectively, and no gene match explains 14 bases of the junction. The germline V gene (reference sequence) sets CDR1 to DFQATT and CDR2 to SNEGSKA. This sample was included in a study of CD8 T cells in ankylosing spondylitis (dated 2017 in TCRdb). Concerning the study at large: The study set out to find disease-linked TCR variants by profiling T cell receptor beta repertoires in ankylosing spondylitis patients and healthy donors. In total, the full study cohort was made up of roughly 100 healthy donors and approximately 27 ankylosing spondylitis patients. Peripheral blood was sampled, and synovial fluid was additionally collected from ankylosing spondylitis patients.

Broad study findings and their caveats: Some of the motif variants had been reported before in the synovial fluid and blood of reactive arthritis patients, a finding that suggests common disease-initiation mechanisms. The disease-linked clones had a CD8+ phenotype and were found at relatively low frequencies in peripheral blood. Blood from ankylosing spondylitis patients appeared to be characterized by a TCR beta motif made up of eight highly homologous amino acid variants. The disease-linked clones were reported to be significantly enriched in matched synovial fluid samples from ankylosing spondylitis patients.

The clonotype originates from a male donor with ankylosing spondylitis or in good health (not recorded which). Specimen: blood, either unsorted or a sorted T cell fraction (not recorded which). The chain is encoded by TRBV20-1 joined to TRBJ2-2; TRBD1 aligns with 12 central bases. CDR3 reads: CSASHHMPGQGAANTGELFF. The DNA reads as follows: TGCAGTGCTAGTCATCATATGCCGGGACAGGGGGCGGCGAACACCGGGGAGCTGTTTTTT.